Below, one TCR beta chain is given with its context. This sequence may be a read error, since a much larger clone differs from it by one base. Using its own MiXCR run on the RT-PCR reads, TCRdb lists one record per CDR3 protein. The data show about 700,000 distinct CDR3 sequences, more than 13% seen once. This CDR3 comprises 13 residues. CDR1 is SQVTM, CDR2 ANQGSEA, per germline. Trimming took off 5 bases at V and 6 bases at J, with 14 bases between the two ends. Sequenced input: memory CD4+ T cells from blood. The chain couples TRBV29-1 to TRBJ1-5; TRBD1 is a possible D gene (5 bases). The receptor's source is a female donor in good health, serving as a healthy control. CDR3 in amino acids: CSVTLRGTQPQHF. The CDR3 DNA reads as TGCAGCGTTACCTTAAGGGGTACTCAGCCCCAGCATTTT.